This TCR beta chain was found in a study of blood T cell repertoires in COVID-19. As for the study in general: Material from acute and convalescent COVID-19 was sourced from the United States, Italy and Spain. Sources were T cells, B-cell-depleted T cells, or PBMCs; the material itself was cDNA or gDNA.

In the authors' workflow: From reference gene primer amplification, estimates of nucleated cell counts were derived. Only in-frame clones appear in the TCRdb table, and some are missing; sequencing was by immunoSEQ multiplex PCR. The V and J calls and clone size come from that table; D and trimming were worked out from the DNA. The sample has 200,000 to 250,000 clones, 85% seen once. V was shortened by 5 bases and J by 0 bases, with 12 bases between the two germline ends. The germline V gene encodes CDR1 SGHTA and CDR2 FQGTGA. The CDR3 has 15 residues. This receptor was identified in a man aged 35 to 55 with acute or convalescent COVID-19. The V gene is TRBV7-3, the J gene TRBJ2-3, with no clear D. The sample comprised peripheral blood. DNA for the CDR3: TGTGCCAGCAGCCGAACGAGGCTTAGCACAGATACGCAGTATTTT. Encoded protein: CASSRTRLSTDTQYF.